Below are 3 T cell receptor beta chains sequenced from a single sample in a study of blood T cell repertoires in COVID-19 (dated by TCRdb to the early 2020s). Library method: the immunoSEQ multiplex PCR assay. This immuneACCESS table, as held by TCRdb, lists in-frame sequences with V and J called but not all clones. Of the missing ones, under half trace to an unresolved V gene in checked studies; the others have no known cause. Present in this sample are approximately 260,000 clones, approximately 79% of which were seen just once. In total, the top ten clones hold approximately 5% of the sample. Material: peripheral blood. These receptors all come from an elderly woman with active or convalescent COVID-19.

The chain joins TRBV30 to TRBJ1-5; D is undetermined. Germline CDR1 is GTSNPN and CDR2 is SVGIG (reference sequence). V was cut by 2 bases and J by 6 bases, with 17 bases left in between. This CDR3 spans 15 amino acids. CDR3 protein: CAWSPPGEGLQPQHF. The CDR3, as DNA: TGTGCCTGGAGTCCCCCTGGGGAGGGTCTTCAGCCCCAGCATTTT.

CDR3: CASHSPSGYYEQYF. The CDR3 DNA sequence: TGTGCCAGCCACTCGCCTAGCGGATACTACGAGCAGTACTTC. This chain uses TRBV6-5 with TRBJ2-7; 7 bases are shared with TRBD2. The CDR3 is 14 amino acids. Per the germline V gene, CDR1 is MNHEY and CDR2 is SVGAGI. The ends lost 8 bases at V and 3 bases at J; junction bases unmatched: 10.

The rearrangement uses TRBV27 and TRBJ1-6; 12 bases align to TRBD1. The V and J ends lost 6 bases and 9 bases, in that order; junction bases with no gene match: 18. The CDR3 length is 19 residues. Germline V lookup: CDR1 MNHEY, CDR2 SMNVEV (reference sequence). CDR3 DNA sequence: TGTGCCAGCAGCTCCGGGACAGGGGGCGCAGGCAGTATCTCTTCACCCCTCCACTTT. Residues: CASSSGTGGAGSISSPLHF.